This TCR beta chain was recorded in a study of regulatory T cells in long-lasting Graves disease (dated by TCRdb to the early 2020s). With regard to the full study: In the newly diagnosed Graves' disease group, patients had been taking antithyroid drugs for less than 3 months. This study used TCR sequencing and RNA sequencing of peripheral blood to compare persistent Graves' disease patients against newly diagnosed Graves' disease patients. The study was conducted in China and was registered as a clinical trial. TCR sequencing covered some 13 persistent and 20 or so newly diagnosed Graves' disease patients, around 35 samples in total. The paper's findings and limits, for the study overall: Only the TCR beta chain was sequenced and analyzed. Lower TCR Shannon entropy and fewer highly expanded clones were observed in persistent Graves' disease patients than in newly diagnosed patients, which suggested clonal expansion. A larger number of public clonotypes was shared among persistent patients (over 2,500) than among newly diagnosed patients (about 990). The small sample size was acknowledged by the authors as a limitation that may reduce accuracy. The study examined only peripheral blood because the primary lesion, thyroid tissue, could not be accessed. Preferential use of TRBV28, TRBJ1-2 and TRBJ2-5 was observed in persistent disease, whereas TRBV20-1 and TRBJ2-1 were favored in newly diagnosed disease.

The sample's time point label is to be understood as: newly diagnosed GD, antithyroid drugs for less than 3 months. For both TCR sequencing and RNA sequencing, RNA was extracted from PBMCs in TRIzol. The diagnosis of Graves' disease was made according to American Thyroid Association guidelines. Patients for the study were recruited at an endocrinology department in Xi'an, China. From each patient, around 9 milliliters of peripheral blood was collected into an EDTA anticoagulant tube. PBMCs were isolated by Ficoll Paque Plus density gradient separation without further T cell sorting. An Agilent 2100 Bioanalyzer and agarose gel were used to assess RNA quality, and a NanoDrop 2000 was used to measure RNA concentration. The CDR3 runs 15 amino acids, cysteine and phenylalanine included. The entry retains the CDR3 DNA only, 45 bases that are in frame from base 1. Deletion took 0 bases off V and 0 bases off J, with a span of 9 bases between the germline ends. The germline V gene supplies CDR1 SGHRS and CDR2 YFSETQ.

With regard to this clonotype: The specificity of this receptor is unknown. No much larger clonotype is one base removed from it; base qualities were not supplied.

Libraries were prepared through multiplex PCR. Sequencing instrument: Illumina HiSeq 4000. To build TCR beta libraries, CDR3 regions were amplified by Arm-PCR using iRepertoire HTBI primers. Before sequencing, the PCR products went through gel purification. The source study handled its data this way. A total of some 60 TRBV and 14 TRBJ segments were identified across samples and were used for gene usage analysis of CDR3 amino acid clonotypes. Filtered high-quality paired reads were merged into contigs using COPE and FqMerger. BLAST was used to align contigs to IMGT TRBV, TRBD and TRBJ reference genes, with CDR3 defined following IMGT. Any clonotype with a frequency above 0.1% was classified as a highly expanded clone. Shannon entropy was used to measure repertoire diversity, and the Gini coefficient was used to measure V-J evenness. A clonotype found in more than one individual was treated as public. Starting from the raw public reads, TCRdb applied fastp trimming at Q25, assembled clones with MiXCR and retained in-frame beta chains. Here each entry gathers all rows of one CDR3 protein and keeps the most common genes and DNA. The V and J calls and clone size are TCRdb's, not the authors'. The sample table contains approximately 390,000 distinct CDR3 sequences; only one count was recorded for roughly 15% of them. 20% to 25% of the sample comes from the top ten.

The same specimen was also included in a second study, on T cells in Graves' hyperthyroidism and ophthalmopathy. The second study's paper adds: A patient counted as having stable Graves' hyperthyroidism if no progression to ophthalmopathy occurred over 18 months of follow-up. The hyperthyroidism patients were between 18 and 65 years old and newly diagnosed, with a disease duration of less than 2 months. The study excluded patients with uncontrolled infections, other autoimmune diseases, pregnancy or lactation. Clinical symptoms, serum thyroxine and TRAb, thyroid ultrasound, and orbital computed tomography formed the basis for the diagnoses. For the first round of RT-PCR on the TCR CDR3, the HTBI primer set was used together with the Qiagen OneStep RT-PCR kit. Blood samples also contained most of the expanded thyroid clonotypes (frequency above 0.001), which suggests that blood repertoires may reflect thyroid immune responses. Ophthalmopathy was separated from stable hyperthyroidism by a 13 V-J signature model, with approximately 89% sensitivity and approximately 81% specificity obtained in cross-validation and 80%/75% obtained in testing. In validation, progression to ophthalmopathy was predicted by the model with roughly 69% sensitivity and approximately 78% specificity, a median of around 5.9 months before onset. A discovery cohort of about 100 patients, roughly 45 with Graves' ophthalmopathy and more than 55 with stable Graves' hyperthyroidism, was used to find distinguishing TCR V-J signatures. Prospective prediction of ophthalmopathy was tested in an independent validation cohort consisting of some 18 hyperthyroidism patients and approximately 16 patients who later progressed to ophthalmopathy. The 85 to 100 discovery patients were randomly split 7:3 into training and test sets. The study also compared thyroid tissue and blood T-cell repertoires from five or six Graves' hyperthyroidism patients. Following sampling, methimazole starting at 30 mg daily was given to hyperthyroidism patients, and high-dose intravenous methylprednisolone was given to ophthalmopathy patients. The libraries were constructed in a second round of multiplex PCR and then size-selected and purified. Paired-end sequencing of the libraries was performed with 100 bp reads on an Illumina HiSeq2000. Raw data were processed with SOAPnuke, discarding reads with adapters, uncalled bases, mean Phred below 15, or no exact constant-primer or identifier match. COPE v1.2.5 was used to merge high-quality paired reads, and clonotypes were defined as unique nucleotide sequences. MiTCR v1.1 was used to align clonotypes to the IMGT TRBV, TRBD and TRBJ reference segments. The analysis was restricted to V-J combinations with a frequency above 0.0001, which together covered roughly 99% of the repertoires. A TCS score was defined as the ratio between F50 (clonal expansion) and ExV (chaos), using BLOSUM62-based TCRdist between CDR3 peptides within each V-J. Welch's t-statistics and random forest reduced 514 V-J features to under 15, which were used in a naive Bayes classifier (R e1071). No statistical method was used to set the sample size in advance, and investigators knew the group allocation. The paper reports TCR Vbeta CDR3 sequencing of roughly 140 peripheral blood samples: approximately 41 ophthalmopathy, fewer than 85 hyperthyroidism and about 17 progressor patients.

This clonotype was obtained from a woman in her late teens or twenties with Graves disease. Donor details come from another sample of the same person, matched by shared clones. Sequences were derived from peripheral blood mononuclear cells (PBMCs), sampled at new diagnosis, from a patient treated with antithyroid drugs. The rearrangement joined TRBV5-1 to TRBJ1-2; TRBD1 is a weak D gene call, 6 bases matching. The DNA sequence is TGCGCCAGCAGCTTGGACAGGGAGTCTAACTATGGCTACACCTTC. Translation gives CASSLDRESNYGYTF.